This T cell receptor beta chain was observed in a study of T cells in Graves' hyperthyroidism and ophthalmopathy. Hyperthyroidism patients were newly diagnosed, had disease duration under 2 months, and were aged 18 to 65 years. Patients were excluded for uncontrolled infection, other autoimmune disease, pregnancy or lactation. From less than 13 ml of fresh peripheral blood, PBMCs were isolated. There were TCR beta CDR3 regions amplified from RNA transcripts. When the TCR CDR3 underwent first-round RT-PCR, the HTBI primer set was used. TCRdb processed the multiplex PCR reads anew with MiXCR; each CDR3 protein has one entry. The table records hundreds of thousands of distinct CDR3 sequences, around 14% of them present only once. This clonotype was recorded many times. This TCR derives from a young woman with Graves' hyperthyroidism. The sequenced material came from blood.

The CDR3 sequence is CASSETGINEKLFF. Here the CDR3 DNA reads TGTGCCAGCAGTGAGACAGGGATTAATGAAAAACTGTTTTTT. The rearrangement uses TRBV2 and TRBJ1-4; 7 nucleotides agree with TRBD1. The V segment lost 3 bases and the J segment 4 bases; nucleotides outside the gene matches: 2. The CDR3 has 14 residues. Per germline, CDR1 SNHLY and CDR2 FYNNEI.